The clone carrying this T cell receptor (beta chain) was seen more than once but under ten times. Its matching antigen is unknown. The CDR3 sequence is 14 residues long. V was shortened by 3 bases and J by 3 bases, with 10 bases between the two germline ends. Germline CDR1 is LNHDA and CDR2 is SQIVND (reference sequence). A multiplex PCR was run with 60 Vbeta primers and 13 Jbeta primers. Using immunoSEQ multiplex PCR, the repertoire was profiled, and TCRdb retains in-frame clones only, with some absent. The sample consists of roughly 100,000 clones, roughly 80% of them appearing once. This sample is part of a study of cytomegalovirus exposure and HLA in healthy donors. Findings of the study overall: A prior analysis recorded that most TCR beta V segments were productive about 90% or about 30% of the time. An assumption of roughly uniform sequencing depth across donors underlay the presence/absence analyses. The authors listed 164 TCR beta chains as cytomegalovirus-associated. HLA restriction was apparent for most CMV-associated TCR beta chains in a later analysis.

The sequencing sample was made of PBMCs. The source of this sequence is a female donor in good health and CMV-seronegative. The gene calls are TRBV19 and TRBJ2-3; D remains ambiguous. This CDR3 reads CASSILLRTDTQYF. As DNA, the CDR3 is TGTGCCAGTAGTATTCTGTTGAGGACAGATACGCAGTATTTT.